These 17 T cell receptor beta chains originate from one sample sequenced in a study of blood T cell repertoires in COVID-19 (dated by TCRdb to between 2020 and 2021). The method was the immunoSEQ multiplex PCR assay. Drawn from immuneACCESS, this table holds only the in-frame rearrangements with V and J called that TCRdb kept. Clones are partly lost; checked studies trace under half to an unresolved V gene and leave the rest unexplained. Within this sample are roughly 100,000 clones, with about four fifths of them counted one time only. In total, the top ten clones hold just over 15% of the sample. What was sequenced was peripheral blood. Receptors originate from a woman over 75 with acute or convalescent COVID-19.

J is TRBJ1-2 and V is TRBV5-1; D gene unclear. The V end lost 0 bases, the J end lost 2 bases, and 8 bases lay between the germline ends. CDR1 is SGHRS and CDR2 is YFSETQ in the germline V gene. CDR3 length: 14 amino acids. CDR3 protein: CASSLAPGNYGYTF. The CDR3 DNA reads TGCGCCAGCAGCTTGGCGCCGGGAAACTATGGCTACACCTTC.

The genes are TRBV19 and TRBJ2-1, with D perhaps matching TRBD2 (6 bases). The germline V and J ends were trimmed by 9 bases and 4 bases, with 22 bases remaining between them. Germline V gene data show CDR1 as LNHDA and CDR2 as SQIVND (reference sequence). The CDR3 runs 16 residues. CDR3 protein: CASTPLGAGFYNEQFF. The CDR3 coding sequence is TGTGCCAGCACCCCCCTTGGAGCGGGCTTTTACAATGAGCAGTTCTTC.

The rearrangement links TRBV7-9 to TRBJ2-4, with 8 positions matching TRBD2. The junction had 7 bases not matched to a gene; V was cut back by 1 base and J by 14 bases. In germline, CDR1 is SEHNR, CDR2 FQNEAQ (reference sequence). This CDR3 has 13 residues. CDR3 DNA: TGTGCCAGCAGCTTAGGCCCGGGGGGGGCGGAGTACTTC. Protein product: CASSLGPGGAEYF.

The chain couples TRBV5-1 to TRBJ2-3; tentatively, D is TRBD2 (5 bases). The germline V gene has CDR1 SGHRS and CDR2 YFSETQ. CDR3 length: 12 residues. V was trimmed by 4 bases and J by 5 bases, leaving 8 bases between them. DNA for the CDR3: TGCGCCAGCAGCCAGAGCGGAGATACGCAGTATTTT. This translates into CASSQSGDTQYF.

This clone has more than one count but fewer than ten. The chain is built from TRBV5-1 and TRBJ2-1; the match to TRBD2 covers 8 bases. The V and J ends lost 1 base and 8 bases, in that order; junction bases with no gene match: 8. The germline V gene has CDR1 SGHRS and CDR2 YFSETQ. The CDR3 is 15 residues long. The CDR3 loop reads CASSLRAGGLDEQFF. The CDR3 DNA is TGCGCCAGCAGCTTGCGGGCGGGAGGTTTAGATGAGCAGTTCTTC.

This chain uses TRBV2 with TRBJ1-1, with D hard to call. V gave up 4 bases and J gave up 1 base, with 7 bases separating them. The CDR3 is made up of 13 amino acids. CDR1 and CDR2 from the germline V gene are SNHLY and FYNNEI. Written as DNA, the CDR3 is TGTGCCAGCAGTGCGAACGGGAACACTGAAGCTTTCTTT. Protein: CASSANGNTEAFF.

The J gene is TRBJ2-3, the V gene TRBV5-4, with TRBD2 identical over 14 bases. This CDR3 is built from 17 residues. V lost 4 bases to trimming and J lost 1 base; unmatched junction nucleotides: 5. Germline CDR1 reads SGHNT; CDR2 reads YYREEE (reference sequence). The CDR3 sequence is CASSPGTSGRGTDTQYF. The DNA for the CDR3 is TGTGCCAGCAGCCCCGGGACTAGCGGGAGAGGCACAGATACGCAGTATTTT. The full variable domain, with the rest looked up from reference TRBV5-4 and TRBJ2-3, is ETGVTQSPTHLIKTRGQQVTLRCSSQSGHNTVSWYQQALGQGPQFIFQYYREEENGRGNFPPRFSGLQFPNYSSELNVNALELDDSALYLCASSPGTSGRGTDTQYFGPGTRLTVL.

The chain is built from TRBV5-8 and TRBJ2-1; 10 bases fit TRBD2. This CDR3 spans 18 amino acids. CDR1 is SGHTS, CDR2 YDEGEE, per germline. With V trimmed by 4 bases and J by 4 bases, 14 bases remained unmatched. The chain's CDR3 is CASSRDWGGTSVYNEQFF. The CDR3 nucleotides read TGTGCCAGCAGCCGTGATTGGGGGGGGACTAGCGTGTACAATGAGCAGTTCTTC.

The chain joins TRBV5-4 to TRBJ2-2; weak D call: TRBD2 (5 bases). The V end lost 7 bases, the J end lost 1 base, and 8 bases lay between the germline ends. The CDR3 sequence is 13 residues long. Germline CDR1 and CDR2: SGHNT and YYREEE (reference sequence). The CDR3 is CASEGRNTGELFF. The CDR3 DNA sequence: TGTGCCAGCGAGGGAAGGAACACCGGGGAGCTGTTTTTT.

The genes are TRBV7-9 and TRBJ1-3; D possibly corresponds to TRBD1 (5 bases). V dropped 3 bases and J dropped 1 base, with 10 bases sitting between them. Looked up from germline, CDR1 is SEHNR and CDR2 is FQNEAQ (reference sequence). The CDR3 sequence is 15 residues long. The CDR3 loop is CASSFQGASGNTIYF. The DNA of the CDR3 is TGTGCCAGCAGCTTTCAAGGGGCTTCTGGAAACACCATATATTTT.

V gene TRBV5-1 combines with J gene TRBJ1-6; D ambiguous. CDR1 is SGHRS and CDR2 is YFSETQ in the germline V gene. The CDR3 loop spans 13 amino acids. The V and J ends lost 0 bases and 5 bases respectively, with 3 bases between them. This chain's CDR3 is CASSLDNNSPLHF. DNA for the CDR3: TGCGCCAGCAGCTTGGATAATAATTCACCCCTCCACTTT.

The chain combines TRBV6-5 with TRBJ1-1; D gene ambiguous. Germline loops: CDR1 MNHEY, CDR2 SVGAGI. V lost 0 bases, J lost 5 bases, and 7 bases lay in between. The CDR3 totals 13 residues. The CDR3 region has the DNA TGTGCCAGCAGTTACTCTGAACGGACTGAAGCTTTCTTT. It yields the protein CASSYSERTEAFF.

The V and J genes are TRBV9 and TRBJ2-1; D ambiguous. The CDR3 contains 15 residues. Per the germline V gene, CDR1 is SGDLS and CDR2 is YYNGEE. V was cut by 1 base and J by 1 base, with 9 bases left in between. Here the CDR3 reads CASSVTVRSYNEQFF. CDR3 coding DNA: TGTGCCAGCAGCGTAACCGTGCGATCCTACAATGAGCAGTTCTTC.

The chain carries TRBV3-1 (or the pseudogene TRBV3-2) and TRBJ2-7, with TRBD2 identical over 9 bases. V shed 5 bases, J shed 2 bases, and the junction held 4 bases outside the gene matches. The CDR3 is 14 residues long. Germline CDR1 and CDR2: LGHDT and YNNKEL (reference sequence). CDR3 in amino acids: CASSYLAGTYEQYF. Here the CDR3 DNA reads TGTGCCAGCAGCTATCTAGCGGGAACCTACGAGCAGTACTTC.

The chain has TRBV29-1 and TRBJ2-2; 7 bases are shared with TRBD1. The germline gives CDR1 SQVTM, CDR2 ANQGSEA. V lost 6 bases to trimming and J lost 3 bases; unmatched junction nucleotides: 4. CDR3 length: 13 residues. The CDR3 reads CSVDRVHTGELFF. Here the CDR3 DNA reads TGCAGCGTCGACAGGGTTCACACCGGGGAGCTGTTTTTT.

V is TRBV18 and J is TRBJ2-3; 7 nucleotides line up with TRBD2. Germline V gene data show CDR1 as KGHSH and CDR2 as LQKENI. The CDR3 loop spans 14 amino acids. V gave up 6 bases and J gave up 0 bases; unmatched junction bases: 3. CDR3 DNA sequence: TGTGCCAGCTCCCCTAGCGGTAGCACAGATACGCAGTATTTT. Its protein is CASSPSGSTDTQYF.

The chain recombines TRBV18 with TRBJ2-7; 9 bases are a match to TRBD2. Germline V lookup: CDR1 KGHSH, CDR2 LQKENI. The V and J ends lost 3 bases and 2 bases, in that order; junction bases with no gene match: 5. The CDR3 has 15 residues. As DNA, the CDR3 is TGTGCCAGCTCACCGAACGGCGGGGGGGCCTACGAGCAGTACGTC. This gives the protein CASSPNGGGAYEQYV.